This record concerns one TCR beta chain sequence. Its antigen target is currently unknown. Nothing much larger sits one base from this clone, and base qualities are not available. These data are taken from a study of siplizumab effects on memory and regulatory T cells (dated by TCRdb to the late 2010s). With regard to the full study: The effect of the anti-CD2 antibody siplizumab on alloreactive T-cell subsets was examined in allogeneic mixed lymphocyte reactions constructed from human PBMCs. On the study overall, not on this receptor specifically: A naive or memory phenotype could not be assigned to roughly 75-95% of proliferating CD4+ or CD8+ clones. Because sequences at frequencies below about 10^-5 were poorly captured, only a minor fraction of alloreactive clones could be mapped back to unstimulated subsets. The suppressive function of proliferating Tregs from siplizumab cultures was not functionally confirmed. Of the alloreactive CD4+ clones that could be mapped, the Treg-derived share averaged 68.8% with siplizumab compared with 25% to 30% in control reactions. Unstimulated naive T cells appeared more diverse than memory T cells, and naive cells seemed to contribute substantially to the alloresponse. Siplizumab significantly lowered the cumulative frequency of alloreactive sequences that could be traced to unstimulated CD4+ memory T cells.

Receptors were amplified or captured by the immunoSEQ multiplex PCR assay. Each sample had some 94,000 TCR templates assayed by the deep sequencing platform. Genomic DNA extracted from sorted T cells was used for TCRbeta CDR3 sequencing. The paper's processing steps were these. The R programming language was used for the clonal analysis of the TCRbeta CDR3 data. Comparing unstimulated samples against CFSE-low samples taken after the reaction was how alloreactive CD4+ and CD8+ clones were defined. Regulatory or non-regulatory origin was assigned to alloreactive CD4+ clones by matching of sequences to sorted unstimulated Treg and non-Treg repertoires. The table was pulled from immuneACCESS by TCRdb, which kept in-frame rearrangements only. Such tables lose some clones; where checked, under half of the loss comes from unresolved V genes, and the rest has no known cause. Clone size and V and J calls were adopted from that table, with D and trimming inferred from the DNA. The sample table shows approximately 75,000 clones, and around 93% are seen once. The ten largest make up approximately 5.3% of the sample.

TCRbeta CDR3 sequencing was performed on sorted unstimulated T cells and on proliferating T cells recovered from mixed lymphocyte reactions. Fresh whole blood from nine to eleven HLA-typed healthy donors was used to isolate PBMCs. From the germline V gene, CDR1 is SGHDT and CDR2 is YYEEEE. A distance of 13 bases separates the germline ends of V and J, which lose 4 bases and 6 bases respectively. The CDR3 has 13 amino acids, counting the end cysteine and phenylalanine. Only the CDR3 portion is preserved as DNA: 39 bases, with reading frame beginning at the first base. This sequence originates from a human donor in good health. The V gene is TRBV5-6 and the J gene is TRBJ1-1, and the D gene may be TRBD1, 5 bases matching. Specimen: CD8+ T cells sorted from blood. The DNA sequence is TGTGCCAGCAGCCCCACTTGGGGCGCTGAAGCTTTCTTT. Translated, it reads CASSPTWGAEAFF. Reference TRBV5-6 and TRBJ1-1 genes cover what lies past the CDR3, so the full variable domain is DAGVTQSPTHLIKTRGQQVTLRCSPKSGHDTVSWYQQALGQGPQFIFQYYEEEERQRGNFPDRFSGHQFPNYSSELNVNALLLGDSALYLCASSPTWGAEAFFGQGTRLTVV.